The rows below give T cell receptor beta chains drawn from one sample of a study of early T cells in non-severe SARS-CoV-2 infection. TCRdb independently ran MiXCR on the 5' RACE reads; one entry per CDR3 protein. The data show 70,000 to 85,000 distinct CDR3 sequences, roughly 13% seen once. The source material was whole blood. The receptors here all came from an adult who was a healthcare worker with PCR-confirmed SARS-CoV-2 infection or an uninfected control (not recorded which). CDR3s include the opening cysteine and the closing phenylalanine or tryptophan. A D gene is named only where the DNA matches it firmly. The size entry is marked missing in some rows and otherwise reads once, few, many or a size class.

>TRBJ1-2|.|TRBV29-1|.
CIAQGRGRDGYTF
TGCATCGCACAAGGGCGGGGAAGGGATGGCTACACCTTC
>TRBJ2-1|many|TRBV7-9|TRBD2
CASSPTTSGAQQGHYNEQFF
TGTGCCAGCAGTCCGACCACTAGCGGGGCTCAGCAGGGGCACTACAATGAGCAGTTCTTC
>TRBJ1-1|few|TRBV20-1|.
CSARGWGSEAFF
TGCAGTGCTAGAGGGTGGGGCAGTGAAGCTTTCTTT
>TRBJ1-2|many|TRBV27|.
CASSFQSNYGYTF
TGTGCCAGCAGTTTTCAGTCTAACTATGGCTACACCTTC
>TRBJ2-1|few|TRBV11-1|.
CASSLTSYNEQFF
TGTGCCAGCAGCCTGACATCTTACAATGAGCAGTTCTTC
>TRBJ2-3|.|TRBV29-1|.
CSARGPSTDTQYF
TGCAGCGCGCGGGGGCCGAGCACAGATACGCAGTATTTT
>TRBJ1-1|many|TRBV2|.
CASSGQLNTEAFF
TGTGCCAGCAGTGGGCAGTTGAACACTGAAGCTTTCTTT
>TRBJ1-6|many|TRBV7-3|.
CASSLQQGGDSPLHF
TGTGCCAGCAGCTTACAACAGGGTGGGGATTCACCCCTCCACTTT
>TRBJ1-1|few|TRBV27|.
CASRFLGQSNTEAFF
TGTGCCAGCCGATTTCTTGGACAGTCGAACACTGAAGCTTTCTTT
>TRBJ2-1|.|TRBV2|.
CASSDRPTYNEQFF
TGTGCCAGCAGCGACAGGCCCACCTACAATGAGCAGTTCTTC
>TRBJ2-7|many|TRBV6-1|.
CASSESRGGLDEQYF
TGTGCCAGCAGTGAATCCAGGGGCGGTCTTGACGAGCAGTACTTC
>TRBJ2-3|.|TRBV20-1|.
CSARTSGPSTDTQYF
TGCAGTGCTAGAACATCGGGGCCTAGCACAGATACGCAGTATTTT
>TRBJ2-7|.|TRBV29-1|.
CSVGMTEEQYF
TGCAGCGTGGGGATGACAGAAGAGCAGTACTTC
>TRBJ2-1|few|TRBV20-1|TRBD2
CSARELAGGYNEQFF
TGCAGTGCTCGAGAACTAGCGGGGGGTTACAATGAGCAGTTCTTC
>TRBJ1-1|.|TRBV7-9|TRBD1
CASSLTGQGIQGAFF
TGTGCCAGCAGCCTCACGGGACAGGGGATCCAGGGAGCTTTCTTT
>TRBJ1-2|.|TRBV28|TRBD1
CASSLAGQGNIYGYTF
TGTGCCAGCAGTTTAGCGGGACAGGGTAACATCTATGGCTACACCTTC
>TRBJ1-6|.|TRBV4-1|TRBD1
CASSGTGVPYNSPLHF
TGCGCCAGCAGCGGTACAGGGGTCCCCTATAATTCACCCCTCCACTTT
>TRBJ1-1|few|TRBV9|.
CASSPVGRGMNTEAFF
TGTGCCAGCAGCCCGGTCGGGAGGGGAATGAACACTGAAGCTTTCTTT
>TRBJ1-2|few|TRBV7-2|.
CASSPRQGGSNYGYTF
TGTGCCAGCAGCCCTCGCCAGGGCGGTTCTAACTATGGCTACACCTTC
>TRBJ2-1|.|TRBV3-1|TRBD2
CASSQDRRGGPYNEQFF
TGTGCCAGCAGCCAAGATCGGCGCGGGGGGCCTTACAATGAGCAGTTCTTC
>TRBJ2-1|.|TRBV29-1|TRBD2
CSAPTSGGWNEQFF
TGCAGCGCTCCAACTAGCGGGGGATGGAATGAGCAGTTCTTC
>TRBJ1-4|.|TRBV7-9|.
CASSPTGGQPKLFF
TGTGCCAGCAGCCCCACCGGGGGGCAGCCGAAACTGTTTTTT
>TRBJ1-5|medium-sized|TRBV29-1|.
CSVGGSNQPQHF
TGCAGCGTCGGGGGTAGCAATCAGCCCCAGCATTTT
>TRBJ1-5|.|TRBV30|.
CAWSWGGRNQPQHF
TGTGCCTGGAGCTGGGGGGGACGCAATCAGCCCCAGCATTTT
>TRBJ2-7|few|TRBV6-6|.
CASSYRGRNEQYF
TGTGCCAGCAGTTACAGGGGCAGGAACGAGCAGTACTTC
>TRBJ1-5|few|TRBV20-1|.
CSALEGAQPQHF
TGCAGTGCATTAGAGGGCGCTCAGCCCCAGCATTTT
>TRBJ2-7|few|TRBV20-1|.
CSARVPRPYEQYF
TGCAGTGCTAGAGTCCCTCGCCCCTACGAGCAGTACTTC
>TRBJ1-2|.|TRBV20-1|TRBD1
CSARSQTGLFTGYTF
TGCAGTGCTAGGAGCCAGACAGGGCTTTTTACTGGCTACACCTTC
>TRBJ2-7|many|TRBV7-6|.
CASSGMKGDEQYF
TGTGCCAGCAGCGGTATGAAGGGCGACGAGCAGTACTTC
>TRBJ2-7|few|TRBV29-1|TRBD1
CSAAGQEVYEQYF
TGCAGCGCCGCGGGACAGGAGGTCTACGAGCAGTACTTC
>TRBJ2-7|.|TRBV5-1|.
CASSETISSYEQYF
TGCGCCAGCAGCGAGACTATCAGCTCCTACGAGCAGTACTTC
>TRBJ2-7|few|TRBV24-1|.
CATTLGTSHFSYEQYF
TGTGCCACCACCTTAGGGACTTCGCATTTCTCCTACGAGCAGTACTTC
>TRBJ2-1|few|TRBV29-1|TRBD2
CSVFSGNSYNEQFF
TGCAGCGTTTTTAGCGGGAACTCCTACAATGAGCAGTTCTTC
>TRBJ1-6|.|TRBV6-1|.
CASSEAPGETSPLHF
TGTGCCAGCAGTGAAGCCCCAGGGGAGACTTCACCCCTCCACTTT
>TRBJ1-1|.|TRBV30|.
CAWSLQGLFTEAFF
TGTGCCTGGAGTCTACAGGGATTATTCACTGAAGCTTTCTTT
>TRBJ1-1|many|TRBV7-9|TRBD1
CASSPRQGASTEAFF
TGTGCCAGCAGCCCCCGACAGGGGGCCAGCACTGAAGCTTTCTTT
>TRBJ2-3|few|TRBV7-3|.
CASSLVQGGTDTQYF
TGTGCCAGCAGCTTAGTACAGGGTGGAACAGATACGCAGTATTTT
>TRBJ2-1|.|TRBV30|.
CAWSRGSYNEQFF
TGTGCCTGGAGTAGGGGCTCCTACAATGAGCAGTTCTTC
>TRBJ2-3|.|TRBV29-1|.
CSAGSGAQTQYF
TGCAGCGCTGGGTCGGGGGCTCAAACGCAGTATTTT
>TRBJ1-1|few|TRBV5-1|.
CASRQTLSSGTEAFF
TGCGCCAGCAGACAAACGTTATCCTCCGGAACTGAAGCTTTCTTT
>TRBJ2-7|few|TRBV29-1|.
CSVSGTSVEQYF
TGCAGCGTCTCCGGGACTTCTGTAGAGCAGTACTTC
>TRBJ2-3|few|TRBV29-1|.
CSVVWDRSTDTQYF
TGCAGCGTTGTATGGGACCGCAGCACAGATACGCAGTATTTT
>TRBJ1-1|many|TRBV5-1|.
CASSFLPNTEAFF
TGCGCCAGCAGCTTTCTCCCCAACACTGAAGCTTTCTTT
>TRBJ2-5|many|TRBV29-1|.
CSVGTFQETQYF
TGCAGCGTGGGGACCTTCCAAGAGACCCAGTACTTC
>TRBJ1-1|few|TRBV7-2|TRBD1
CASSLGTGRNTEAFF
TGTGCCAGCAGCTTAGGGACAGGGAGGAACACTGAAGCTTTCTTT
>TRBJ1-2|many|TRBV5-1|.
CASSLGTANYGYTF
TGCGCCAGCAGCTTGGGGACAGCCAACTATGGCTACACCTTC
>TRBJ1-2|.|TRBV30|TRBD1
CAWTWGQGNAGYTF
TGTGCCTGGACCTGGGGACAGGGGAATGCTGGCTACACCTTC
>TRBJ2-3|many|TRBV12-3/TRBV12-4|.
CASSLGGGLDTQYF
TGTGCCAGCAGTTTGGGCGGGGGCTTAGATACGCAGTATTTT
>TRBJ2-2|few|TRBV7-2|TRBD2
CASSLSTSGGNTNTGELFF
TGTGCCAGCAGCTTATCGACTAGCGGGGGGAACACTAACACCGGGGAGCTGTTTTTT
>TRBJ2-7|.|TRBV20-1|.
CSARESTYEQYF
TGCAGTGCTAGAGAATCAACCTACGAGCAGTACTTC
>TRBJ2-5|many|TRBV5-4|.
CASSFQGGSVETQYF
TGTGCCAGCAGCTTCCAGGGAGGTAGCGTTGAGACCCAGTACTTC
>TRBJ1-5|.|TRBV24-1|.
CATGDGGGNQPQHF
TGTGCCACCGGGGATGGGGGAGGCAATCAGCCCCAGCATTTT
>TRBJ1-1|many|TRBV28|.
CASSSPDGVEAFF
TGTGCCAGCAGTTCCCCGGACGGAGTTGAAGCTTTCTTT
>TRBJ2-4|many|TRBV20-1|TRBD2
CSARDRASGAILSKNIQYF
TGCAGTGCTAGAGATCGGGCTAGCGGGGCGATCTTGTCCAAAAACATTCAGTACTTC
>TRBJ2-3|many|TRBV28|TRBD2
CASSLILAGGTDTQYF
TGTGCCAGCAGTCTCATACTAGCGGGAGGGACAGATACGCAGTATTTT
>TRBJ2-1|few|TRBV29-1|TRBD2
CSVEAAASGRSWDEQFF
TGCAGCGTTGAAGCGGCAGCTAGCGGGAGGAGTTGGGATGAGCAGTTCTTC